The clone carrying this T cell receptor beta chain was detected only a few times. Its specificity is not known. TCRdb recomputed calls from the reads with MiXCR, one row per CDR3 protein. The sample holds about 60,000 distinct CDR3 sequences, 33% seen once. Trimming shortened V by 1 base and J by 5 bases, and 17 bases separated the two germline ends. This CDR3 is built from 16 residues. Germline CDR1 and CDR2: LGHNA and YNFKEQ. The data belong to a study of T cell repertoires in cytomegalovirus infection. Turning to the study itself: It was the public TCR beta signatures that indicated both CMV infection and matching HLA type. Study observations and caveats: The cumulative frequency of public TCR beta families distinguished individuals who carried CMV together with the relevant HLA. Ex vivo, HLA-C-restricted CMV-specific TCR beta clonotypes prevailed over the rest of the response.

Sequenced input: PBMCs, sequenced either directly or after in vitro stimulation (not recorded which). This receptor was identified in a human donor in good health (CMV status not recorded). Some clones in this sample may be carry-over from other donors' samples. The rearrangement links TRBV4-2 to TRBJ2-5; D not resolved. For the CDR3, the DNA is TGTGCCAGCAGCCAAGCTGCGGCAGAGCCTCGGGAGACCCAGTACTTC. This gives the protein CASSQAAAEPRETQYF.